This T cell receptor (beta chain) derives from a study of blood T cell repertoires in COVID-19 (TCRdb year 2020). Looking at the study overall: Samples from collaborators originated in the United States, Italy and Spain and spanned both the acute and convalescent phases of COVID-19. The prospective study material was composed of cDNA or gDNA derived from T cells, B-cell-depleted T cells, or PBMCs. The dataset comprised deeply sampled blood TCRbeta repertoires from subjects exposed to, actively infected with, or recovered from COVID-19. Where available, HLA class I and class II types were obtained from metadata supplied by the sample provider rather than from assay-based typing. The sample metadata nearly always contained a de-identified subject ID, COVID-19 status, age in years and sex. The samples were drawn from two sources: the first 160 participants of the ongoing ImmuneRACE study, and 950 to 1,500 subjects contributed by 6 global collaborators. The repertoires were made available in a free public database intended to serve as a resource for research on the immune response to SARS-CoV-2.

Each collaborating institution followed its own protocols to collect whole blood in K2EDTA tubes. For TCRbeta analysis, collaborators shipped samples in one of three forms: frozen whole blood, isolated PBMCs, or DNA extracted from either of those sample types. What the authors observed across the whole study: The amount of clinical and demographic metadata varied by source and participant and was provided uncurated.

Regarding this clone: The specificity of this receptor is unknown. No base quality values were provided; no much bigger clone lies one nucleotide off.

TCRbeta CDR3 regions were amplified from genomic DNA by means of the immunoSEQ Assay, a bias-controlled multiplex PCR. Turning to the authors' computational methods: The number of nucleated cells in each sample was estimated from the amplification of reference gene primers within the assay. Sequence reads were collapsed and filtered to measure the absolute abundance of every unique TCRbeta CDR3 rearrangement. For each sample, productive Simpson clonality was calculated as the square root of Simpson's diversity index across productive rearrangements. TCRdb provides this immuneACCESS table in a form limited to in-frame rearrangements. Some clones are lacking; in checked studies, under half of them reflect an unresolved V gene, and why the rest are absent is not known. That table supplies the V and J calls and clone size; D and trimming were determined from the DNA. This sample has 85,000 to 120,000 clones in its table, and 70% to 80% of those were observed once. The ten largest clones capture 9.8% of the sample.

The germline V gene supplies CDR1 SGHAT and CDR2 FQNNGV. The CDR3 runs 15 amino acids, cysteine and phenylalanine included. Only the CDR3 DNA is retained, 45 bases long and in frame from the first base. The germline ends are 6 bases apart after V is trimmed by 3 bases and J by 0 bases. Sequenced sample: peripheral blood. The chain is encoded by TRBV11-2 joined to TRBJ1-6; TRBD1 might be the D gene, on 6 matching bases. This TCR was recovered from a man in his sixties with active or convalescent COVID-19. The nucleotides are TGTGCCAGCAGCTTGGGGGCCTCCTATAATTCACCCCTCCACTTT. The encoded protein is CASSLGASYNSPLHF.